These 25 T cell receptor beta chains were sequenced from one sample in a study of blood T cell repertoires in COVID-19. Clones were sequenced by immunoSEQ multiplex PCR, and TCRdb holds only the in-frame ones, with some missing. The sample records about 250,000 clones, 88% being singletons. Sample: peripheral blood. The receptors derive from a man older than 75 with acute or convalescent COVID-19.

The gene calls are TRBV5-8 and TRBJ1-4; tentative D call: TRBD1 (5 bases). Trimming stripped 2 bases from V and 6 bases from J, with 11 bases between. In germline, CDR1 is SGHTS, CDR2 YDEGEE. The CDR3 is 14 residues long. CDR3 in DNA: TGTGCCAGCAGCTTATCGACAGAATATGAAAAACTGTTTTTT. Protein: CASSLSTEYEKLFF.

The chain recombines TRBV6-1 with TRBJ1-2; D is possibly TRBD1 (5 bases). Germline lookup yields CDR1 MNHNS and CDR2 SASEGT. CDR3 length: 14 residues. V dropped 3 bases and J dropped 8 bases, with 16 bases sitting between them. The CDR3 DNA sequence: TGTGCCAGCAGTGAGCCGGGCAGGGCGAGGGGCTACACCTTC. Protein sequence: CASSEPGRARGYTF.

The chain links TRBV19 to TRBJ2-3, with 7 bases matching TRBD2. The germline V gene has CDR1 LNHDA and CDR2 SQIVND (reference sequence). The V gene end was trimmed by 3 bases and the J gene end by 1 base; junction bases not matched to a gene: 7. This CDR3 spans 16 amino acids. In nucleotides, the CDR3 is TGTGCCAGTAGTATCGGCCTAGCGGCACGCACAGATACGCAGTATTTT. Translation gives CASSIGLAARTDTQYF.

The chain's CDR3 is CASSLGANEKLFF. DNA of the CDR3: TGTGCCAGCAGCTTGGGAGCTAATGAAAAACTGTTTTTT. The chain recombines TRBV7-3 with TRBJ1-4, with unresolved D. The CDR3 loop spans 13 amino acids. The germline gives CDR1 SGHTA, CDR2 FQGTGA. The V end was cut by 3 bases, the J end by 3 bases, with 5 bases between.

This clone was seen a single time. The CDR3: CASSYLREGSEQYF. DNA for the CDR3: TGTGCCAGCAGCTATTTGAGGGAGGGGTCCGAGCAGTACTTC. The chain links TRBV9 to TRBJ2-7, with TRBD2 matching 7 bases. The V gene end was trimmed by 4 bases and the J gene end by 6 bases; junction bases not matched to a gene: 10. Per the germline V gene, CDR1 is SGDLS and CDR2 is YYNGEE. CDR3 size: 14 residues. Looking up the rest from reference TRBV9 and TRBJ2-7 gives the full variable domain: DSGVTQTPKHLITATGQRVTLRCSPRSGDLSVYWYQQSLDQGLQFLIQYYNGEERAKGNILERFSAQQFPDLHSELNLSSLELGDSALYFCASSYLREGSEQYFGPGTRLTVT.

This clone was observed a handful of times. This chain uses TRBV6-2 or TRBV6-3 with TRBJ1-1; a possible D gene is TRBD1 (5 bases). From germline, CDR1 is MNHEY and CDR2 SVGEGT. This CDR3 is built from 16 residues. V gave up 3 bases and J gave up 1 base, with 15 bases separating them. The CDR3 sequence is CASSYVLWGANTEAFF. Written as DNA, the CDR3 is TGTGCCAGCAGTTATGTTCTGTGGGGCGCGAACACTGAAGCTTTCTTT.

The chain uses TRBV11-2 and TRBJ1-6, with 8 bases that match TRBD1. CDR3 size: 15 residues. CDR1 SGHAT and CDR2 FQNNGV come from the germline V gene. V lost 1 base and J lost 6; bases outside the gene matches: 2. The CDR3: CASSLGRGPNSPLHF. For the CDR3, the DNA is TGTGCCAGCAGCTTAGGCAGGGGGCCTAATTCACCCCTCCACTTT.

The J gene is TRBJ2-1, the V gene TRBV28; TRBD1 agrees at 10 bases. Germline loops: CDR1 MDHEN, CDR2 SYDVKM. CDR3 size: 13 residues. V dropped 11 bases and J dropped 8; count of bases not matched to a gene: 9. This CDR3 is CAGGTGARYEQFF. The CDR3 bases are TGTGCCGGGGGGACAGGGGCGCGGTATGAGCAGTTCTTC.

This chain links TRBV6-5 with TRBJ2-2; TRBD1 matches at 7 bases. Germline V gene sequence: CDR1 MNHEY, CDR2 SVGAGI. The CDR3 extends over 14 amino acids. J gave up 1 base and V 6 bases, and 2 bases lay outside the gene matches. CDR3 nucleotide sequence: TGTGCCAGCAGGGGACAGATGAACACCGGGGAGCTGTTTTTT. Translation: CASRGQMNTGELFF.

This sequence joins TRBV11-2 and TRBJ2-3, with 10 bases aligning to TRBD2. The CDR3 covers 17 residues. V lost 0 bases and J lost 2; bases outside the gene matches: 5. Per germline, CDR1 SGHAT and CDR2 FQNNGV. CDR3 residues: CASSLDLAGAITDTQYF. The CDR3 DNA sequence: TGTGCCAGCAGCTTAGATCTAGCGGGGGCTATCACAGATACGCAGTATTTT.

The chain employs TRBV19 and TRBJ2-5; 7 positions agree with TRBD2. The CDR3 is 13 amino acids. The junction had 1 base not matched to a gene; V was cut back by 3 bases and J by 3 bases. Germline lookup yields CDR1 LNHDA and CDR2 SQIVND (reference sequence). This chain's CDR3 is CASSMGGEETQYF. In DNA form, the CDR3 reads TGTGCCAGTAGTATGGGAGGGGAAGAGACCCAGTACTTC. The full variable domain, in which reference TRBV19 and TRBJ2-5 provide the parts outside the CDR3, is DGGITQSPKYLFRKEGQNVTLSCEQNLNHDAMYWYRQDPGQGLRLIYYSQIVNDFQKGDIAEGYSVSREKKESFPLTVTSAQKNPTAFYLCASSMGGEETQYFGPGTRLLVL.

The rearrangement uses TRBV2 and TRBJ2-5, with TRBD1 matching over 8 bases. The CDR3 runs 16 residues. V lost 5 bases to trimming and J lost 4 bases; unmatched junction nucleotides: 12. Germline values: CDR1 SNHLY, CDR2 FYNNEI. CDR3 sequence reads: CASSPGQGGLGETQYF. The CDR3 bases are TGTGCCAGCAGTCCCGGACAGGGCGGGTTGGGAGAGACCCAGTACTTC.

This clone was picked up a small number of times. The genes are TRBV19 and TRBJ1-4; 7 bases are a match to TRBD1. This CDR3 spans 15 amino acids. The ends lost 5 bases at V and 3 bases at J; junction bases unmatched: 6. Germline CDR1 is LNHDA and CDR2 is SQIVND (reference sequence). CDR3 in DNA: TGTGCCAGTAGTGCCACCGGGACAGCTAATGAAAAACTGTTTTTT. It yields the protein CASSATGTANEKLFF.

The chain joins TRBV5-1 to TRBJ2-7, with 8 bases aligning to TRBD1. The V and J ends lost 2 bases and 5 bases, in that order; junction bases with no gene match: 3. Germline V gene lookup returns CDR1 SGHRS and CDR2 YFSETQ. This CDR3 is 13 amino acids long. This chain's CDR3 is CASSFAGGDEQYF. In DNA form, the CDR3 reads TGCGCCAGCAGCTTTGCAGGGGGCGACGAGCAGTACTTC.

The chain is built from TRBV11-2 and TRBJ1-2; 8 nucleotides line up with TRBD1. Trimming removed 2 bases from V and 6 bases from J; junction bases left unmatched: 5. The CDR3 length is 14 residues. The V gene's germline CDR1 is SGHAT and CDR2 FQNNGV. The CDR3 reads CASSLSTGGNGYTF. CDR3 bases: TGTGCCAGCAGCTTATCAACAGGGGGAAATGGCTACACCTTC.

This clone showed up just a few times. The chain couples TRBV4-3 to TRBJ2-2; D gene unclear. The CDR3 totals 16 residues. The germline V and J ends were trimmed by 0 bases and 3 bases, with 11 bases remaining between them. Germline CDR1 is LGHNA and CDR2 is YSLEER. The CDR3 here is CASSQDSAEDTGELFF. The CDR3 nucleotides read TGCGCCAGCAGCCAAGATAGTGCAGAGGACACCGGGGAGCTGTTTTTT.

The CDR3 DNA follows: TGTGCCAGCAGTTTGGAGTCTGGCTATGGCTACACCTTC. It codes for CASSLESGYGYTF. The V and J genes are TRBV27 and TRBJ1-2, with no clear D. The CDR3 runs 13 residues. V lost 3 bases, J lost 4 bases, and 9 bases lay in between. Germline CDR1 reads MNHEY; CDR2 reads SMNVEV (reference sequence).

The chain employs TRBV27 and TRBJ1-2; 8 bases map to TRBD1. The CDR3 consists of 13 residues. V dropped 7 bases and J dropped 3; count of bases not matched to a gene: 4. Germline loops: CDR1 MNHEY, CDR2 SMNVEV (reference sequence). The CDR3 region has the DNA TGTGCCAGCACAGGGGGCGCGGACTATGGCTACACCTTC. This codes for CASTGGADYGYTF.

The chain has TRBV2 and TRBJ2-7, with D tentatively TRBD2 (5 bases). The CDR3 extends over 14 amino acids. With 7 bases removed from V and 6 bases from J, the gap between germline ends came to 19 bases. The germline CDR1 and CDR2 sequences are SNHLY and FYNNEI. The CDR3 region is CASNSGGGFGEQYF. In DNA form, the CDR3 reads TGTGCCAGCAACTCCGGAGGAGGATTCGGCGAGCAGTACTTC.

The V and J genes are TRBV6-6 and TRBJ1-5; D is possibly TRBD1 (6 bases). Germline loops: CDR1 MNHNY, CDR2 SVGAGI (reference sequence). V dropped 7 bases and J dropped 6 bases, with 16 bases sitting between them. There are 14 residues in the CDR3. CDR3 amino acids: CASTLQGKRQPQHF. As DNA, the CDR3 is TGTGCCAGCACGCTTCAGGGGAAGCGTCAGCCCCAGCATTTT.

The V call is TRBV7-9, the J call TRBJ1-3; TRBD1 matches at 10 bases. Germline CDR1 reads SEHNR; CDR2 reads FQNEAQ (reference sequence). Trimming removed 4 bases from V and 0 bases from J; junction bases left unmatched: 3. The CDR3 is made up of 16 amino acids. CDR3 sequence reads: CASSSTGGHSGNTIYF. DNA for the CDR3: TGTGCCAGCAGCTCGACAGGGGGCCACTCTGGAAACACCATATATTTT.

This chain joins TRBV5-4 and TRBJ2-2, with D possibly being TRBD2 (5 bases). The germline V gene has CDR1 SGHNT and CDR2 YYREEE (reference sequence). Trimming removed 6 bases from V and 5 bases from J, with 20 bases in between. There are 16 residues in the CDR3. The CDR3 DNA sequence: TGTGCCAGCAACCGCGACGGGGTGTTGCAGACCGGGGAGCTGTTTTTT. Its protein product is CASNRDGVLQTGELFF.

This clone was seen a single time. The V gene is TRBV9, the J gene TRBJ1-1; D perhaps matches TRBD1 (5 bases). Per germline, CDR1 SGDLS and CDR2 YYNGEE. Trimming removed 4 bases from V and 0 bases from J, with 13 bases in between. The CDR3 has 15 amino acids. The CDR3 region is CASSPLTDLNTEAFF. The CDR3 region has the DNA TGTGCCAGCAGCCCGCTGACAGATCTGAACACTGAAGCTTTCTTT.

The gene calls are TRBV6-5 and TRBJ1-5; possible D gene TRBD1, 6 bases. CDR1 is MNHEY, CDR2 SVGAGI, per germline. V was cut by 0 bases and J by 5 bases, with 14 bases left in between. This CDR3 comprises 16 residues. CDR3 in DNA: TGTGCCAGCAGTTACTCGAGGGGCAGGGGCGATCAGCCCCAGCATTTT. Amino acid sequence: CASSYSRGRGDQPQHF.

The rearrangement uses TRBV6-6 and TRBJ2-1; 10 bases fit TRBD1. The CDR3 consists of 14 residues. With 8 bases clipped from V and 7 bases from J, the junction kept 8 bases outside the gene matches. Germline V CDR1 and CDR2: MNHNY, SVGAGI (reference sequence). The CDR3 is CASGGTGEWNEQFF. The DNA of the CDR3 is TGTGCCAGCGGGGGGACAGGGGAATGGAATGAGCAGTTCTTC.